The 28 T cell receptor beta chains below were found in one sample sequenced in a study of T cells in Graves' hyperthyroidism and ophthalmopathy. TCR beta CDR3 regions were amplified from RNA transcripts. TCR CDR3 underwent first-round RT-PCR with the HTBI primer set. One entry per CDR3 protein, called by TCRdb with MiXCR from the multiplex PCR reads. The sample yields approximately 740,000 distinct CDR3 sequences, less than 15% seen once. Sequenced input: blood. The receptors were gathered from a woman younger than 35 with Graves' hyperthyroidism.

V and J are TRBV6-1 and TRBJ1-2, with 7 positions matching TRBD1. The length of the CDR3 is 16 residues. Germline lookup yields CDR1 MNHNS and CDR2 SASEGT. Losses at the gene ends were 6 bases for V and 0 bases for J; bases not matched to a gene: 10. For the CDR3, the DNA is TGTGCCAGCAGGGGTCCGGGACAGACTGCTAACTATGGCTACACCTTC. Protein: CASRGPGQTANYGYTF.

This clonotype has just one count. The chain combines TRBV29-1 with TRBJ2-1; the D is unclear. Germline CDR1 is SQVTM and CDR2 is ANQGSEA. Trimming removed 4 bases at V and 6 bases at J, with 10 bases between. The CDR3 loop spans 12 amino acids. The DNA of the CDR3 is TGCAGCGTTGTTTGGGGTTCCAATGAGCAGTTCTTC. Translation: CSVVWGSNEQFF.

This clonotype has just a few counts. The rearrangement uses TRBV4-3 and TRBJ1-3, with a tentative D call TRBD1 (5 bases). V was pared by 0 bases and J by 0 bases, with 12 bases between. This CDR3 has 17 amino acids. Germline V gives CDR1 LGHNA, CDR2 YSLEER. This CDR3 is CASSQDPPGTSGNTIYF. The CDR3 nucleotides are TGCGCCAGCAGCCAAGACCCCCCCGGGACCTCTGGAAACACCATATATTTT.

This clonotype has a count of ten or more. This rearrangement joins TRBV20-1 to TRBJ2-3; TRBD2 matches at 12 bases. The CDR3 is 14 amino acids. V shed 5 bases and J 7 bases; nucleotides not matched to a gene: 7. Germline V CDR1 and CDR2: DFQATT, SNEGSKA (reference sequence). In nucleotides, the CDR3 is TGCAGTGCTCTGACTAGCGGGAGTGTTAATACGCAGTATTTT. Translated: CSALTSGSVNTQYF.

Comments on this clonotype: Possible read error: a much larger clone is one base away. The rearrangement joins TRBV4-1 to TRBJ1-1; D is perhaps TRBD1 (5 bases). Looked up from germline, CDR1 is MGHRA and CDR2 is YSYEKL. This CDR3 has 14 residues. Written as DNA, the CDR3 is TGCGCCGGCAGTCGTACGAGGGGGAACACTGAAGCTTTCTTT. Translated: CAGSRTRGNTEAFF.

In this sample, this clonotype turned up many times. The gene calls are TRBV18 and TRBJ2-1; unclear D gene. CDR3 length: 16 amino acids. Germline loops: CDR1 KGHSH, CDR2 LQKENI. V lost 3 bases and J 3 bases, leaving 15 bases between the germline ends. The CDR3 loop reads CASSPLPRSLYNEQFF. As DNA, the CDR3 is TGTGCCAGCTCACCCCTACCACGGTCCCTCTACAATGAGCAGTTCTTC.

This clonotype has a count of ten or more. The V call is TRBV7-8, the J call TRBJ2-3; D gene unclear. V was trimmed by 1 base and J by 9 bases, leaving 8 bases between them. Germline V lookup: CDR1 SGHVS, CDR2 FQNEAQ. This CDR3 is built from 12 residues. In DNA, the CDR3 is TGTGCCAGCAGCTTAGTTGAAGGGACGCAGTATTTT. Protein product: CASSLVEGTQYF. Based on the CDR3 plus reference TRBV7-8 and TRBJ2-3, the full variable domain is GAGVSQSPRYKVAKRGQDVALRCDPISGHVSLFWYQQALGQGPEFLTYFQNEAQLDKSGLPSDRFFAERPEGSVSTLKIQRTQQEDSAVYLCASSLVEGTQYFGPGTRLTVL.

Many counts were recorded for this clonotype. CDR3 loop: CASSGEGSRGWGTENQPQHF. The DNA for the CDR3 is TGTGCCAGCAGTGGAGAAGGGTCAAGGGGATGGGGCACCGAAAATCAGCCCCAGCATTTT. The rearrangement joins TRBV6-1 to TRBJ1-5, with D possibly being TRBD1 (5 bases). Trimming shortened V by 4 bases and J by 4 bases, and 29 bases separated the two germline ends. CDR1 is MNHNS, CDR2 SASEGT, per germline. The CDR3 runs to 20 residues.

A few counts support this clonotype. CDR3 residues: CASSLEGSQETQYF. Written as DNA, the CDR3 is TGTGCCAGCAGTTTGGAGGGCTCTCAAGAGACCCAGTACTTC. This chain uses TRBV28 with TRBJ2-5; weak D call: TRBD2 (6 bases). Germline lookup yields CDR1 MDHEN and CDR2 SYDVKM. V shed 3 bases and J shed 2 bases, with 10 bases lying between them. The CDR3 totals 14 residues.

This clonotype was seen many times. The V call is TRBV28, the J call TRBJ2-3; 7 bases are shared with TRBD2. This CDR3 spans 16 amino acids. CDR1 MDHEN and CDR2 SYDVKM come from the germline V gene. V lost 4 bases, J lost 4 bases, and 11 bases stayed unmatched. DNA for the CDR3: TGTGCCAGCAGTTCGATACTAGCGAACGGGGCAGATACGCAGTATTTT. It specifies CASSSILANGADTQYF.

Details on this clonotype: Given the absence of the conserved phenylalanine or tryptophan at the CDR3 end, a read error is likely. This chain connects TRBV20-1 to TRBJ1-5; no clear D. The CDR3 has 15 amino acids. The germline V gene has CDR1 DFQATT and CDR2 SNEGSKA (reference sequence). The CDR3 sequence: CSARETPAGNQPQHC. Here the CDR3 DNA reads TGCAGTGCTCGAGAGACCCCGGCCGGGAATCAGCCCCAGCATTGT.

This clonotype was counted at least ten times. The chain employs TRBV2 and TRBJ2-1, with TRBD2 matching 7 bases. The germline V gene has CDR1 SNHLY and CDR2 FYNNEI. V lost 6 bases, J lost 0 bases, and 8 bases stayed unmatched. This CDR3 has 16 residues. This CDR3 is CASSTAGGSSYNEQFF. CDR3 in DNA: TGTGCCAGCAGCACGGCCGGGGGGAGCTCCTACAATGAGCAGTTCTTC.

This clonotype was detected only a few times. This chain connects TRBV27 to TRBJ2-1; unclear D gene. V lost 0 bases and J 6 bases, leaving 3 bases between the germline ends. The CDR3 is 12 residues long. CDR1 MNHEY and CDR2 SMNVEV come from the germline V gene (reference sequence). As DNA, the CDR3 is TGTGCCAGCAGTTTATCCCCCAATGAGCAGTTCTTC. Protein: CASSLSPNEQFF.

The V gene is TRBV20-1, the J gene TRBJ2-7; 7 positions agree with TRBD2. The CDR3 runs to 18 residues. With V trimmed by 1 base and J by 0 bases, 15 bases remained unmatched. CDR1 DFQATT and CDR2 SNEGSKA come from the germline V gene (reference sequence). Here the CDR3 reads CSARGAGGSVSGSYEQYF. The DNA for the CDR3 is TGCAGTGCTAGAGGGGCTGGCGGGAGCGTGAGCGGCTCCTACGAGCAGTACTTC.

This clonotype was seen only a few times. The CDR3 DNA reads as TGTGCCAGCTCACCGTCTAGCGGGAGAAGAAACTACAATGAGCAGTTCTTC. Its translation: CASSPSSGRRNYNEQFF. This sequence joins TRBV18 and TRBJ2-1; 10 nucleotides agree with TRBD2. The CDR3 totals 17 residues. V lost 3 bases and J lost 3; bases outside the gene matches: 8. From germline, CDR1 is KGHSH and CDR2 LQKENI.

At least ten counts were recorded for this clonotype. V usage is TRBV7-9 and J usage is TRBJ2-3; D gene ambiguous. CDR3 length equals 14 residues. Germline V CDR1 and CDR2: SEHNR, FQNEAQ (reference sequence). V shed 3 bases and J shed 0 bases, with 7 bases lying between them. The chain's CDR3 is CASSFTSSTDTQYF. The DNA of the CDR3 is TGTGCCAGCAGCTTCACCTCTAGCACAGATACGCAGTATTTT.

V is TRBV19 and J is TRBJ1-2, with D maybe TRBD1 (6 bases). In germline, CDR1 is LNHDA, CDR2 SQIVND (reference sequence). The CDR3 covers 16 residues. V lost 3 bases and J 4 bases, leaving 18 bases between the germline ends. Here the CDR3 DNA reads TGTGCCAGTAGTATCCTCTCTACAGGGAAGCGCTATGGCTACACCTTC. It is translated as CASSILSTGKRYGYTF.

This clonotype was observed many times. This chain connects TRBV30 to TRBJ2-5; D call uncertain. In germline, CDR1 is GTSNPN, CDR2 SVGIG (reference sequence). CDR3 size: 12 residues. The V gene lost 0 bases and the J gene lost 5 bases, with 7 bases spanning the gap. The CDR3 loop reads CAWSVAPETQYF. The CDR3 DNA reads TGTGCCTGGAGTGTGGCCCCCGAGACCCAGTACTTC.

On this clonotype: A much larger clone differs by one base, so this may be a read error. The rearrangement joins TRBV24-1 to TRBJ2-7; 7 nucleotides agree with TRBD2. V shed 1 base and J 7 bases; nucleotides not matched to a gene: 9. The CDR3 has 15 amino acids. The germline V gene has CDR1 KGHDR and CDR2 SFDVKD. CDR3 region: CATSDFGRGGIEQYF. In DNA, the CDR3 is TGTGCCACCAGTGATTTCGGAAGGGGAGGGATTGAGCAGTACTTC.

This chain uses TRBV12-3 or TRBV12-4 with TRBJ2-5; maybe TRBD1 (6 bases). V lost 7 bases, J lost 1 base, and 13 bases lay in between. This CDR3 is built from 14 residues. Written as DNA, the CDR3 is TGTGCCAGCAACGTAGGACAGTCCCAAGAGACCCAGTACTTC. Encoded protein: CASNVGQSQETQYF.

The J gene is TRBJ2-5, the V gene TRBV2; weak D call: TRBD1 (6 bases). Per germline, CDR1 SNHLY and CDR2 FYNNEI. Trimming left V 11 bases short and J 2 bases short, with 9 bases between. The length of the CDR3 is 11 residues. CDR3 in amino acids: CAVRGQETQYF. The CDR3 DNA is TGTGCCGTAAGGGGGCAAGAGACCCAGTACTTC.

Many counts were recorded for this clonotype. J is TRBJ1-5 and V is TRBV30; the D gene is possibly TRBD1 (5 bases). Deletions cut 2 bases from V and 2 bases from J, with 16 bases between. CDR3 length: 16 residues. Germline V gives CDR1 GTSNPN, CDR2 SVGIG (reference sequence). The CDR3 nucleotides are TGTGCCTGGAGTATACGGGCAGCGGGGGGCAATCAGCCCCAGCATTTT. Protein: CAWSIRAAGGNQPQHF.

The table lists this clonotype with a few counts. The V gene is TRBV20-1, the J gene TRBJ2-7; perhaps TRBD2 as D (6 bases). CDR1 and CDR2 (germline): DFQATT, SNEGSKA (reference sequence). There are 18 residues in the CDR3. The germline V and J ends were trimmed by 6 bases and 2 bases, with 29 bases remaining between them. The CDR3 bases are TGCAGTGCAAACCAAGGGACTTTCAGAGAGATAGGGCCCTACGAGCAGTACTTC. It codes for CSANQGTFREIGPYEQYF.

This chain connects TRBV6-2 or TRBV6-3 to TRBJ1-2; D call uncertain. Between the trimmed V and J ends, which lost 0 bases and 7 bases, there was a span of 6 bases. Germline V gene data show CDR1 as MNHEY and CDR2 as SVGEGT. CDR3 length: 12 residues. The DNA of the CDR3 is TGTGCCAGCAGTTACTCTGTCGGTGGCTACACCTTC. It is translated as CASSYSVGGYTF.

Only a few counts were recorded for this clonotype. An end of the junction does not agree with germline; a read error may underlie this. V and J are TRBV12-3 or TRBV12-4 and TRBJ2-3; TRBD2 aligns across 7 bases. The CDR3 loop spans 22 amino acids. The CDR3 sequence: CAGSLVPGGTDLADSSTDTQYF. The CDR3 coding sequence is TGTGCCGGCAGTTTAGTACCGGGCGGGACGGACCTAGCGGACTCTAGCACAGATACGCAGTATTTT.

This sequence joins TRBV6-6 and TRBJ1-4, with TRBD1 identical over 10 bases. Germline CDR1 and CDR2: MNHNY and SVGAGI (reference sequence). Trimming took 5 bases from V and 2 from J; bases not matched to a gene: 5. The CDR3 covers 16 residues. In DNA, the CDR3 is TGTGCCAGCAGTCGGACAGGGGGACCTACTAATGAAAAACTGTTTTTT. Amino acid sequence: CASSRTGGPTNEKLFF.

This clonotype was counted at least ten times. The V gene is TRBV2, the J gene TRBJ2-1; D unclear. CDR1 is SNHLY and CDR2 is FYNNEI in the germline V gene. The CDR3 totals 10 residues. The ends were cut back, 7 bases at V and 9 bases at J, with 7 bases in the middle. In DNA form, the CDR3 reads TGTGCCAGCACCCTCGTTGAGCAGTTCTTC. Encoded protein: CASTLVEQFF. The full variable domain, rest sourced from reference TRBV2 and TRBJ2-1, is EPEVTQTPSHQVTQMGQEVILRCVPISNHLYFYWYRQILGQKVEFLVSFYNNEISEKSEIFDDQFSVERPDGSNFTLKIRSTKLEDSAMYFCASTLVEQFFGPGTRLTVL.

This clonotype was recorded many times. The V and J genes are TRBV7-9 and TRBJ2-7; a weak D match, TRBD2 (5 bases). CDR1 SEHNR and CDR2 FQNEAQ come from the germline V gene (reference sequence). V was trimmed by 5 bases and J by 4 bases, leaving 18 bases between them. The CDR3 has 15 residues. The CDR3 protein is CASSLDLGRRYEQYF. The CDR3 DNA sequence: TGTGCCAGCAGCCTAGACCTCGGCAGGAGGTACGAGCAGTACTTC.